The T cell receptor (beta chain) under discussion was sequenced for a study of PD-L1 blockade in urothelial cancer (TCRdb year 2017). At the level of the whole study: Every patient began therapy in 2014 and was given atezolizumab 1,200 mg intravenously every 3 weeks. Blood samples were analyzed 3 weeks after the start of treatment (second dose) and 6 weeks after the start of treatment. The study, an exploratory multi-omic analysis, examined somatic, immune and clinical correlates of response to PD-L1 blockade with atezolizumab in urothelial cancer. About nine tenths of the roughly 29 patients were identified as males with urothelial cancer of bladder origin, and a prior smoking history was reported by 18 of 29 patients. In the same patients, pretreatment tumors underwent whole exome sequencing and RNA sequencing in addition to TCR sequencing. About 10 patients achieved durable clinical benefit and some 21 did not. Progression-free survival longer than 6 months counted as durable clinical benefit, and TCR features were additionally tested against both progression-free and overall survival. Pretreatment tumor samples, along with matched peripheral blood serially collected before and after atezolizumab treatment, were subjected to TCR sequencing. Pretreatment blood TCR-seq was available for 30 or so patients, at least one posttreatment blood collection was obtained for about 24 patients, and tumor TCR-seq was available for about 24 patients. Patients had an ECOG performance status of 0 or 1 and had received between 0 and 3 prior chemotherapy regimens. Blood samples gave a median of around 130,000 T cells and tens of thousands of unique TCRs, with a median clonality of approximately 0.078. Summary of the overall study and its limitations: Because the sample size was small (n = 29) and many of the analyses were exploratory, the results are meant to be hypothesis-generating. Greater expansion of tumor-associated TCR clones in peripheral blood 3 weeks after the start of treatment was observed in patients with durable benefit (n of about 20, p = 0.022). A pretreatment peripheral blood TCR clonality below the median was linked to improved progression-free and overall survival.

Concerning this clone itself: Its antigen has not been determined. Base qualities are not at hand, and no much larger clone is one base apart.

To estimate absolute template abundance from read counts, synthetic TCR analog templates were spiked into each PCR. Using the immunoSEQ assay, TCRbeta CDR3 regions were amplified from genomic DNA with bias-controlled V and J gene primers. Sequencing of rearranged TCRbeta segments was done at approximately 20X coverage. In the paper's pipeline: Sequencing errors were corrected by clustering, and CDR3s were annotated against IMGT so that V, D and J genes could be assigned. Only productive TCRbeta rearrangements were used in downstream analyses, excluding out-of-frame or stop-codon sequences. Clonality was computed as one minus Shannon entropy normalized by the log of the number of unique productive sequences. Fisher's exact test with Benjamini-Hochberg correction, at a threshold of adjusted p below 0.01, was used to find clones that differed between time points or between blood and tumor. Entries here come from immuneACCESS through TCRdb and include only in-frame sequences with V and J called. Some clones fail to appear in such tables; in the studies checked, an unresolved V gene covers under half of the shortfall, and the cause of the remainder is unknown. The V and J calls and the clone size are those of that table, but D and trimming were determined from the DNA. For this sample there are about 20,000 clones; just over 85% appear just once. In total, the top ten clones hold 3.7% of the sample.

For CDR1 and CDR2, the germline V gene lists SNHLY and FYNNEI. At the junction V is shortened by 6 bases and J by 3 bases, with 5 bases in between. From its cysteine to its phenylalanine, the CDR3 spans 12 amino acids. CDR3 DNA only is kept here, 36 bases in frame from base 1. The cohort comprised nearly 30 patients with locally advanced or metastatic urothelial carcinoma treated at Memorial Sloan Kettering on a trial protocol. Peripheral blood mononuclear cells were collected pretreatment and during treatment, with between 1 and 8 total time points per patient. The Qiagen DNeasy Blood extraction kit was used to purify genomic DNA from total PBMCs and tumor samples. PBMCs were collected pretreatment and during treatment and were isolated and stored as previously described.

Sample: PBMCs, taken around atezolizumab (anti-PD-L1) treatment. Recombination joined TRBV2 with TRBJ1-4, with an unclear D gene assignment. This sequence originates from a middle-aged man with urothelial cancer. At the DNA level, the sequence is TGTGCCAGCAGGGCAGCTAATGAAAAACTGTTTTTT. Its coded protein is CASRAANEKLFF.